Listed here is a single TCR beta chain. This clone was counted a single time. The clone's antigen remains unknown. Nothing much larger sits one base from this clone, and base qualities are not available. The CDR3 sequence holds 16 residues, the cysteine and phenylalanine included. Solely the CDR3 DNA is kept, with 48 bases framed from the first base. Based on the germline V gene (reference sequence), the CDR1 and CDR2 sequences are MNHNY and SVGAGI. V is clipped by 5 bases and J by 4 bases, and the sequence between their germline boundaries is 20 bases long. Libraries were prepared through the immunoSEQ multiplex PCR assay. A mixture of 60 forward primers for TCR Vbeta segments and 13 reverse primers for TCR Jbeta segments was used in the multiplex PCR. Amplification of the CDR3 region of rearranged TCR beta genes was performed with a multiplex PCR assay on genomic DNA. The amplified TCR beta libraries were sequenced on the Illumina HiSeq System as 87-base-pair reads. As for the authors' bioinformatics: In a later analysis, some 80 million unique TCR beta chains were counted across the roughly 610 repertoires, and some 10 million of these chains were shared by at least two donors. A nearest-neighbor algorithm error-corrected the raw reads and collapsed the reads into unique sequences, merging closely related sequences to remove PCR and sequencing errors. Alignment of CDR3 sequences to IMGT reference sequences was used to assign V, D and J gene segments. For a sequence to be retained, a match of at least six nucleotides to both a V gene segment and a J gene segment was required. Rearrangements were classified as productive when the CDR3 lacked stop codons and remained in frame with V and J, and all other rearrangements were classified as non-productive. Following IMGT convention, CDR3 was defined as the stretch from the second conserved V-encoded cysteine to the conserved J-encoded phenylalanine. In an earlier analysis of just under 600 of the donors, sequences lacking an unambiguous match to a single V gene segment were excluded. An earlier analysis of 587 of the donors classified V segments as functional when productive rearrangements were above 56.7% and as segregating when the standard deviation between donors was above 5%. A statistical classification framework was developed to diagnose cytomegalovirus status using the catalog of TCR beta chain sequences. In a later analysis, TCR nucleotide sequences were compared against IMGT/GENE-DB human TR gene sequences so that V and J genes could be assigned. Using the TCRdist pipeline, a later analysis assigned CDR3 sequences along with most-parsimonious VDJ recombination scenarios. In a later analysis, every TCR beta chain was defined by the combination of its CDR3 amino acid sequence and its V-gene family, and reads without a unique V-gene family were dropped. A later analysis removed 450 to 600 highly shared, low-generation-probability nucleotide sequences to deal with suspected cross-contamination and a sequencing artifact. A later analysis calculated a clonal expansion index for each public chain from normalized within-repertoire ranks of inferred template counts. In a later analysis, generation probabilities were computed using a VDJ recombination model fitted to out-of-frame rearrangements, and the results were checked against IGoR. A later analysis scored TCR-TCR, TCR-HLA and TCR-CMV co-occurrence with hypergeometric tests, applying a repertoire-size bias correction to TCR pairs. In a later analysis, false discovery rates were estimated by permuting HLA or CMV assignments 20 times. In a later analysis, co-occurring TCRs were grouped using DBSCAN, with TCRdist sequence similarity added in when clustering inside HLA-allele-positive subsets. Repertoires with fewer than 30,000 or more than 120,000 public chains were left out of co-occurrence clustering, as were five repertoires with anomalous nucleotide sharing. The source is immuneACCESS, and TCRdb retained only in-frame sequences with V and J called. Part of the clones is not carried over; for the studies checked, unresolved V genes explain less than half of this, and the remainder is unexplained. That table is the source of V, J and clone size, and D and trimming were worked out from the DNA. The sample table holds 200,000 to 250,000 clones, of which around four fifths were seen once. The ten largest clones capture 0.55% to 0.7% of the sample.

In total, more than 500 healthy bone marrow donors made up the cohort. At the time of sampling, all cohort members were nominally healthy, though unrecorded immune exposures were likely present. The donor tested CMV seronegative and was one of the 352 seronegative cohort members. Each donor provided a peripheral blood sample, and peripheral blood mononuclear cells were used for TCR beta sequencing. The Qiagen DNeasy Blood Extraction Kit was used to extract genomic DNA from the blood cell samples. This record comes from a study of cytomegalovirus exposure and HLA in healthy donors (dated by TCRdb to the late 2010s). Background for the entire study: According to an earlier analysis of several hundred of the donors, some 170 million T cells yielded 90 million to 130 million unique TCR beta sequences and 276 Gb of sequence data. To decide whether each TCR beta V gene segment behaved as functional or pseudogenic, an earlier analysis of 587 of the donors relied on high-throughput TCR beta sequencing. Several DR-DQ haplotypes were handled as single units for association and clustering because linkage in the cohort was strong. HLA typing covered class I and class II loci at four-digit resolution. In a later genetic analysis, genome-wide SNP genotypes for about 65% of the 666 donors were used, and that subset was treated as a discovery cohort. In addition to the first cohort of 666 subjects, a separate validation cohort of 120 different subjects was used. The study was designed to test whether signatures of past pathogen exposure could be identified by cataloging public T cell receptors. Of the 398 genotyped donors, roughly 85% fell in the genetic ancestry cluster associated with self-reported Caucasian donors. Among about 360 genotyped donors of the cohort, an average of around 240,000 unique TCR beta nucleotide sequences were sequenced per donor, roughly 20% of them non-productive. Every repertoire in the discovery cohort had been generated on one and the same sequencing platform. The later analysis used no new phenotypic data to find candidate immune exposures, relying instead on TCR beta sequences and their occurrence across donors. Typing coverage differed by locus: A, B, C, DRB1 and DQB1 were typed in roughly 620-630 donors, DQA1 in 522, DPA1 in around 600, and DPB1 in about 450. The T cell repertoires of several hundred subjects were profiled by immunosequencing and related to cytomegalovirus serostatus. To predict cytomegalovirus infection status, the study brought together high-throughput TCR immunosequencing, statistical association of individual TCRs with disease status, and machine learning. Donor age, sex, ethnicity and CMV serostatus were collected together with the repertoire data. To study patterns of TCR occurrence, a later analysis re-analyzed previously published TCR beta repertoires from under 750 donors and added high-resolution HLA genotyping. An early release covering roughly 600 HLA-typed donors comprised 250 to 350 gigabases of sequencing data and about 90 million unique TCR sequences. Study-wide findings and limitations: A later analysis found that TCR association rates varied across HLA loci, with DRB1 alleles showing the most associated TCRs and HLA-C alleles the fewest. The earlier analysis of approximately 590 of the donors excluded approximately 17 rarely observed V segments, including chromosome 9 orphons, because counts were too low. A total of roughly 160 TCR beta chains were listed by the study as associated with cytomegalovirus. In a later genetic analysis, fewer N-insertions in productive TCRs were reported among donors in an Asian-associated ancestry cluster than the approximately 630-donor mean. Most CMV-associated TCR beta chains appeared to be HLA-restricted in a later analysis, and the HLA associations seemed to be driven largely by CMV exposure. HLA typing was unavailable for some donors at each locus, so association tests used only the typed subset. According to the authors, the approach could potentially be generalized to other disease states and immunological phenotypes. A later analysis associated 16,951 TCR beta sequences with specific HLA alleles at a false discovery rate of 0.05. Only TCR beta chains were sequenced in this cohort, and the absence of alpha or paired-chain data limited detectable features. For the cohort, immune exposure information was limited to CMV serostatus. Correlated functional status among segregating V segments might reflect linkage disequilibrium, but an unknown experimental factor could not be ruled out. Cytomegalovirus status was reported to be diagnosed by the classifier with high specificity and sensitivity in both the original and validation cohorts. Three of the identified cytomegalovirus-associated TCR beta chains were confirmed in vitro to be specific for cytomegalovirus antigens. In a later analysis, several top co-occurrence clusters were reported to appear linked to parvovirus B19, influenza, CMV and Epstein-Barr virus. Broadly in line with IMGT annotations, most TCR beta V segments showed up in productive rearrangements about 90% or about 30% of the time in an earlier analysis of several hundred of the donors. In a later analysis, HLA-associated TCR beta chains were found to be more clonally expanded and to have lower generation probabilities than equally common non-associated chains. While some public TCRs were present in many individuals, most TCR sequences turned up only very rarely across donors. The sequencing pipeline was judged likely to have produced a cluster of highly shared sequence variants as a technical artifact. When HLA alleles, especially DR and DQ, strongly co-occurred, attributing TCR associations to individual alleles was difficult. A further reported finding was that TCR beta sequences accurately predicted the HLA-A and HLA-B alleles for most subjects in the first cohort. Sequencing depth was assumed to be roughly uniform across donors in the presence/absence analyses, though that assumption may not hold. An association between a missense DCLRE1C variant and V-gene and J-gene trimming of TCR beta chains was found in a later genetic analysis and replicated in an independent cohort. Some IMGT-functional V segments, including TRBV6-2 and TRBV6-3, could not be told apart with the 87-base-pair reads, so those segments were excluded.

This sequence originates from a woman between 40 and 55 years old in good health and CMV-seronegative. This chain joins TRBV6-6 to TRBJ1-2; a tentative D match to TRBD1 spans 6 bases. Specimen: PBMCs. CDR3 sequence: CASSLPGQRPGYGYTF. At the DNA level, the sequence is TGTGCCAGCAGTCTTCCCGGACAGCGGCCGGGCTATGGCTACACCTTC.